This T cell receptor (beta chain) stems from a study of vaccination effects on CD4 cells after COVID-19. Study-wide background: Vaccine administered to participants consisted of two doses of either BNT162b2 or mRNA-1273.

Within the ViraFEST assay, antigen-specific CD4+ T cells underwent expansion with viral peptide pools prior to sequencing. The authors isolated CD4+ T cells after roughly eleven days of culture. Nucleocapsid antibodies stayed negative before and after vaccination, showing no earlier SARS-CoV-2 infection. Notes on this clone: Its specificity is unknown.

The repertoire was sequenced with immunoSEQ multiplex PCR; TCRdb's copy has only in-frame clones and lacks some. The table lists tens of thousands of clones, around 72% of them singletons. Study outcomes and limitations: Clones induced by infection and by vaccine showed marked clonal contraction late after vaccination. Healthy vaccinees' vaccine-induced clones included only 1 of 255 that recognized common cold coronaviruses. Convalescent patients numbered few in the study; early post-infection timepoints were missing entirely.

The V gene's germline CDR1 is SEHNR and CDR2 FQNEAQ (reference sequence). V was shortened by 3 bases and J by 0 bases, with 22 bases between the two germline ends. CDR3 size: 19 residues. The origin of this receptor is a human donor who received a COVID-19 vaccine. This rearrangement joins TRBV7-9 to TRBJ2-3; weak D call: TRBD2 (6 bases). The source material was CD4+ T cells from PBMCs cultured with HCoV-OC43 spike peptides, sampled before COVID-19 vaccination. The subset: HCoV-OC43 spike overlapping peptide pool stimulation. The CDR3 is CASSFGRSLWGTSTDTQYF. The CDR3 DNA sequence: TGTGCCAGCAGCTTTGGCCGGTCTCTATGGGGGACTAGCACAGATACGCAGTATTTT.